The 23 T cell receptor beta chains below all came from one sample that was sequenced in a study of blood T cell repertoires in COVID-19. Only in-frame clones appear in the TCRdb table, and some are missing; sequencing was by immunoSEQ multiplex PCR. The sample yields under 350,000 clones, around 89% seen once. Input material: peripheral blood. The receptors were gathered from a man aged 35-49 years with acute or convalescent COVID-19.

The rearrangement uses TRBV11-2 and TRBJ2-3; TRBD2 is a possible D gene (7 bases). Per germline, CDR1 SGHAT and CDR2 FQNNGV. The CDR3 spans 15 residues. Trimming took 3 bases from V and 5 from J, leaving 15 bases between them. CDR3 amino acids: CASSFTGGPEDTQYF. Written as DNA, the CDR3 is TGTGCCAGCAGCTTTACCGGGGGGCCGGAAGATACGCAGTATTTT.

This chain joins TRBV27 and TRBJ1-5; TRBD1 matches 7 bases. The J segment lost 7 bases and the V segment lost 5 bases, leaving 8 bases of the junction unmatched. Germline V gene sequence: CDR1 MNHEY, CDR2 SMNVEV (reference sequence). This CDR3 region has 14 residues. The CDR3 DNA reads TGTGCCAGCAGTCTCACTTCAGGGGGACAGCCCCAGCATTTT. This encodes CASSLTSGGQPQHF.

This chain links TRBV12-3 or TRBV12-4 with TRBJ2-1; D perhaps matches TRBD2 (6 bases). The CDR3 spans 11 residues. Trimming took 6 bases from V and 9 from J, leaving 9 bases between them. In DNA form, the CDR3 reads TGTGCCAGCAGCATGCGGGGTGAGCAGTTCTTC. Translating it yields CASSMRGEQFF.

The gene calls are TRBV11-2 and TRBJ2-3; 8 positions agree with TRBD1. With V trimmed by 1 base and J by 0 bases, 9 bases remained unmatched. The CDR3 length is 18 residues. Per the germline V gene, CDR1 is SGHAT and CDR2 is FQNNGV. The CDR3 reads CASSLGRGQGKSTDTQYF. The CDR3 coding sequence is TGTGCCAGCAGCTTAGGACGTGGACAGGGAAAGAGCACAGATACGCAGTATTTT.

The J gene is TRBJ2-2, the V gene TRBV9; D might be TRBD2 (6 bases). Germline V lookup: CDR1 SGDLS, CDR2 YYNGEE. V was trimmed by 4 bases and J by 5 bases, leaving 12 bases between them. The CDR3 is 14 residues long. CDR3 DNA sequence: TGTGCCAGCAGCCCCCACGGGGGAACCGGGGAGCTGTTTTTT. Protein product: CASSPHGGTGELFF.

The chain carries TRBV3-1 (or the pseudogene TRBV3-2) and TRBJ2-2; 10 nucleotides agree with TRBD1. Losses at the gene ends were 4 bases for V and 1 base for J; bases not matched to a gene: 9. CDR3 length: 18 amino acids. Germline V lookup: CDR1 LGHDT, CDR2 YNNKEL (reference sequence). CDR3 sequence reads: CASSRVGQGTMNTGELFF. CDR3 bases: TGTGCCAGCAGCCGAGTGGGACAGGGGACTATGAACACCGGGGAGCTGTTTTTT.

The chain carries TRBV6-1 and TRBJ2-7; a possible D gene is TRBD1 (5 bases). The ends were cut back, 1 base at V and 2 bases at J, with 18 bases in the middle. CDR3 length equals 17 residues. The germline CDR1 and CDR2 sequences are MNHNS and SASEGT. The CDR3 region is CASSEEIRAIEAYEQYF. CDR3 coding DNA: TGTGCCAGCAGTGAAGAGATCAGGGCAATAGAAGCCTACGAGCAGTACTTC.

V usage is TRBV5-1 and J usage is TRBJ1-1, with D perhaps matching TRBD1 (6 bases). V was shortened by 0 bases and J by 5 bases, with 11 bases between the two germline ends. The germline V gene encodes CDR1 SGHRS and CDR2 YFSETQ. The length of the CDR3 is 14 residues. CDR3 sequence reads: CASSLEQGQTEAFF. The CDR3 DNA reads as TGCGCCAGCAGCTTGGAACAGGGCCAGACTGAAGCTTTCTTT.

V gene TRBV27 combines with J gene TRBJ1-6; no clear D. With 2 bases removed from V and 8 bases from J, the gap between germline ends came to 10 bases. CDR1 MNHEY and CDR2 SMNVEV come from the germline V gene (reference sequence). The CDR3 length is 14 residues. In nucleotides, the CDR3 is TGTGCCAGCAGTTTAATTACAGACGATTCACCCCTCCACTTT. The encoded protein is CASSLITDDSPLHF.

J is TRBJ2-7 and V is TRBV21-1; TRBD1, the table's D call, was not compared with the DNA. TRBV21-1 is shown as a pseudogene. The CDR3 is 16 amino acids. In DNA, the CDR3 is TGTGCCAGCACTCGACAGGAACCAAATCTCCGAATCGAGCAGTACTTC. The encoded protein is CASTRQEPNLRIEQYF.

The chain recombines TRBV30 with TRBJ2-3; D not resolved. CDR3 length: 13 residues. The V end was cut by 3 bases, the J end by 3 bases, with 10 bases between. Germline CDR1 reads GTSNPN; CDR2 reads SVGIG (reference sequence). DNA of the CDR3: TGTGCCTGGAGATCTGACGGGACAGATACGCAGTATTTT. Its protein product is CAWRSDGTDTQYF.

The chain is built from TRBV19 and TRBJ1-5; TRBD1 matches 8 bases. The CDR3 has 16 amino acids. Germline CDR1 LNHDA, CDR2 SQIVND (reference sequence). V dropped 7 bases and J dropped 2; count of bases not matched to a gene: 10. DNA of the CDR3: TGTGCCAGTATGGCTCGACAGGGGTACGGCAATCAGCCCCAGCATTTT. Amino acids: CASMARQGYGNQPQHF.

The chain employs TRBV5-4 and TRBJ2-5, with TRBD2 as a possible D gene (5 bases). The CDR3 covers 14 residues. CDR1 is SGHNT and CDR2 is YYREEE in the germline V gene (reference sequence). V was trimmed by 1 base and J by 1 base, leaving 8 bases between them. CDR3 nucleotide sequence: TGTGCCAGCAGCTTGCTCCTAGCCCAAGAGACCCAGTACTTC. Amino acids: CASSLLLAQETQYF.

The chain couples TRBV27 to TRBJ2-1; no firm D call. V gave up 2 bases and J gave up 8 bases, with 13 bases separating them. Germline values: CDR1 MNHEY, CDR2 SMNVEV (reference sequence). The CDR3 is 14 amino acids. The CDR3 sequence is CASSLGLGNDEQFF. The DNA for the CDR3 is TGTGCCAGCAGTTTAGGCCTAGGCAATGATGAGCAGTTCTTC.

This clone appeared a few times. The chain links TRBV7-6 to TRBJ1-4; 8 nucleotides line up with TRBD1. The CDR3 is 14 amino acids. The V and J ends lost 6 bases and 7 bases, in that order; junction bases with no gene match: 7. Germline CDR1 reads SGHVS; CDR2 reads FNYEAQ. The CDR3 DNA reads as TGTGCCAGCAGTCCAGACAGGGGAAGTGAAAAACTGTTTTTT. It translates to CASSPDRGSEKLFF.

The V call is TRBV10-1, the J call TRBJ1-2, with D hard to call. This CDR3 spans 14 amino acids. Germline CDR1 WNHNN, CDR2 SYGVQD (reference sequence). V was clipped by 5 bases and J by 4 bases, with 14 bases between them. DNA for the CDR3: TGCGCCAGCAGTCCCTCCCAATCGGGCTATGGCTACACCTTC. Residues: CASSPSQSGYGYTF.

The chain uses TRBV14 and TRBJ1-1; no firm D call. V shed 5 bases and J shed 0 bases, with 7 bases lying between them. This CDR3 region has 13 residues. The germline V gene has CDR1 SGHDN and CDR2 FVKESK. CDR3 sequence: CASSWEVNTEAFF. The DNA of the CDR3 is TGTGCCAGCAGCTGGGAGGTGAACACTGAAGCTTTCTTT.

V usage is TRBV12-5 and J usage is TRBJ2-7; D is ambiguous. V lost 6 bases and J lost 4, with 7 bases in between. This CDR3 region has 11 residues. Germline-derived CDR1 and CDR2 are LGHNT and FRNRAP. Here the CDR3 reads CASGEWYEQYF. CDR3 nucleotides: TGTGCTAGTGGGGAGTGGTACGAGCAGTACTTC.

V usage is TRBV7-3 and J usage is TRBJ1-1, with D hard to call. The length of the CDR3 is 13 residues. The germline V and J ends were trimmed by 1 base and 1 base, with 4 bases remaining between them. CDR1 and CDR2 from the germline V gene are SGHTA and FQGTGA. This CDR3 reads CASSLIGNTEAFF. CDR3 sequence (DNA): TGTGCCAGCAGCTTAATCGGGAACACTGAAGCTTTCTTT.

For this clone: At one boundary the junction diverges from the germline segment, which might be a read error. The chain combines TRBV7-9 with TRBJ1-2, with D uncertain. Germline V gene data show CDR1 as SEHNR and CDR2 as FQNEAQ (reference sequence). The CDR3 spans 13 residues. CDR3 coding DNA: TGTGCCAGCAGCTTAGAAACAGATTCACTTAAGGCCTTC. Translation gives CASSLETDSLKAF.

The chain uses TRBV11-2 and TRBJ1-4, with no clear D. Germline V CDR1 and CDR2: SGHAT, FQNNGV. Trimming took 6 bases from V and 6 from J, leaving 14 bases between them. The CDR3 loop spans 14 amino acids. The chain's CDR3 is CASRRSPGDEKLFF. The DNA of the CDR3 is TGTGCCAGCAGGCGCTCGCCGGGAGATGAAAAACTGTTTTTT.

The chain employs TRBV7-2 and TRBJ2-3; D possibly corresponds to TRBD2 (6 bases). Germline CDR1 SGHTA, CDR2 FQGNSA. CDR3 size: 13 residues. V was trimmed by 5 bases and J by 2 bases, leaving 8 bases between them. The DNA of the CDR3 is TGTGCCAGCAGCCGCGGGATCACAGATACGCAGTATTTT. Translating gives CASSRGITDTQYF.

The rearrangement links TRBV6-5 to TRBJ2-1, with TRBD1 matching over 7 bases. V was pared by 9 bases and J by 4 bases, with 9 bases of the junction left unmatched. This CDR3 is built from 14 residues. The germline CDR1 and CDR2 sequences are MNHEY and SVGAGI. The CDR3 sequence: CARYRGPPYNEQFF. The CDR3 region has the DNA TGTGCCAGATACAGGGGCCCCCCATACAATGAGCAGTTCTTC.